The sequence of this T cell receptor (beta chain) was determined in a study of T cells in Graves' hyperthyroidism and ophthalmopathy (dated by TCRdb to about 2019). Study-wide context: Peripheral blood samples were taken at initial diagnosis, before any treatment was given. Prospective prediction of ophthalmopathy was tested in an independent validation cohort consisting of roughly 19 hyperthyroidism patients and approximately 16 patients who later progressed to ophthalmopathy. The approximately 98 discovery patients were randomly divided into training and test sets at a 7:3 ratio. According to the paper, TCR Vbeta CDR3 sequencing was carried out on over 130 peripheral blood samples, which came from approximately 41 ophthalmopathy, 75 to 80 hyperthyroidism and roughly 17 progressor patients. A discovery cohort of about a hundred patients, roughly 43 with Graves' ophthalmopathy and 57 with stable Graves' hyperthyroidism, was used to find distinguishing TCR V-J signatures. Thyroid tissue and blood T-cell repertoires from over 5 Graves' hyperthyroidism patients were also compared in the study. Once sampling was done, hyperthyroidism patients were given methimazole at a starting dose of 30 mg daily, whereas ophthalmopathy patients were given high-dose intravenous methylprednisolone.

Deletion took 1 base off V and 7 bases off J, with a span of 23 bases between the germline ends. CDR1 and CDR2 (SGHAT, FQNNGV) derive from the germline V gene. The CDR3 measures 17 amino acids from cysteine to phenylalanine. Kept here is only the CDR3 DNA, which spans 51 bases and is read in frame from base 1. General conclusions and limits of the study: During validation, the model predicted progression to ophthalmopathy a median of roughly six months ahead of onset, with approximately 71% sensitivity and 72% to 85% specificity. In cross-validation, a model built on a 13 V-J signature told ophthalmopathy apart from stable hyperthyroidism with 85% to 90% sensitivity and approximately 81% specificity, and in testing the same model reached 80%/75%. Blood samples also contained most of the expanded thyroid clonotypes (frequency above 0.001), which suggests that blood repertoires may reflect thyroid immune responses. Sample size was not statistically predetermined, and investigators were not blinded to group allocation.

In the case of this clonotype: Its recognized antigen is unknown. Base-call qualities are not available, and no considerably larger clone is one nucleotide away.

A patient counted as having stable Graves' hyperthyroidism if no progression to ophthalmopathy occurred over 18 months of follow-up. Hyperthyroidism patients were newly diagnosed, had a disease duration of under 2 months, and were aged 18 to 65 years. The study excluded patients with uncontrolled infections, other autoimmune diseases, pregnancy or lactation. Diagnoses relied on clinical symptoms, serum thyroxine and TRAb, thyroid ultrasound and orbital computed tomography. PBMCs were isolated from roughly 10 ml of fresh peripheral blood by Ficoll-Paque density gradient centrifugation. Total RNA was extracted with Trizol reagent, and quality was checked on an Agilent 2100 Bioanalyzer. Amplification of TCR beta CDR3 regions was carried out from RNA transcripts. The first round of RT-PCR for the TCR CDR3 was performed with the HTBI primer set and the Qiagen OneStep RT-PCR kit. Libraries were constructed in a second round of multiplex PCR, after which size selection and purification were carried out. Libraries were sequenced paired-end with 100 bp reads on an Illumina HiSeq2000. As for how the authors treated the data: SOAPnuke was used to process the raw data, throwing out any read that contained adapters or uncalled bases, had a mean Phred below 15, or lacked an exact constant-primer or identifier match. High-quality paired reads were merged with COPE v1.2.5, and unique nucleotide sequences were defined as clonotypes. MiTCR v1.1 was used to align clonotypes to the IMGT TRBV, TRBD and TRBJ reference segments. The analysis included only V-J combinations with a frequency above 0.0001, which together covered about 99% of the repertoires. The TCS score was defined as the ratio of F50 (clonal expansion) to E x V (chaos), calculated using BLOSUM62-based TCRdist between CDR3 peptides within each V-J. Welch's t-statistics and random forest reduced around 520 V-J features to roughly 13, which were used in a naive Bayes classifier (R e1071). The public sequencing data were trimmed at Q25 with fastp and processed into clonotypes with MiXCR by TCRdb, which kept only in-frame beta chains. When rows share a CDR3 protein, they turn into one entry using the most common DNA and genes. Here the V and J calls rest on TCRdb's processing, not on the authors' analysis. The table for this sample lists some 510,000 distinct CDR3 sequences; more than 20% of them were counted only once. The ten largest clones represent around a quarter of the sample.

The chain is assembled from TRBV11-2 and TRBJ2-7; the D gene is not confidently resolved. The sample was blood. This TCR was sampled from a man younger than 35 with Graves' hyperthyroidism. The DNA sequence is given as TGTGCCAGCAGCTTAGGGGCCCCCAGTAACCTACGTGGGGAGCAGTACTTC. Translated, it reads CASSLGAPSNLRGEQYF.